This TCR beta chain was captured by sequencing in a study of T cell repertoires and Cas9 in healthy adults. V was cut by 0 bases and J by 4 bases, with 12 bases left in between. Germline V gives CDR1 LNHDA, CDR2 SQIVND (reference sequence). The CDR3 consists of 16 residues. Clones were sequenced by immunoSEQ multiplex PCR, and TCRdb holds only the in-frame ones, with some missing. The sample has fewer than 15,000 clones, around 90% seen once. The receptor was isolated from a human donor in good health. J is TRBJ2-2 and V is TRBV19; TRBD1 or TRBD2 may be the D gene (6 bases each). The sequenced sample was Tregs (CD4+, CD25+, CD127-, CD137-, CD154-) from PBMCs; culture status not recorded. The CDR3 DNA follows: TGTGCCAGTAGTATAGATTCCGGGGGCGGCACCGGGGAGCTGTTTTTT. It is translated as CASSIDSGGGTGELFF.